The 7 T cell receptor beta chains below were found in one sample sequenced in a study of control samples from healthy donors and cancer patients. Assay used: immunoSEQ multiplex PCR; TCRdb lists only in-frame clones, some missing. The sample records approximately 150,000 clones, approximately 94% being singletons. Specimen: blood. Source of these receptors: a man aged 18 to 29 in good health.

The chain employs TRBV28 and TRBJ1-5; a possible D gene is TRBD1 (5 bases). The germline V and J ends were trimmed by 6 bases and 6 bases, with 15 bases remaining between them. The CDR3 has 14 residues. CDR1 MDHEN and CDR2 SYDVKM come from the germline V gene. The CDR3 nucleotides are TGTGCCAGCAGCCTTGACAGTGAGGGTCAGCCCCAGCATTTT. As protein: CASSLDSEGQPQHF.

Written as DNA, the CDR3 is TGTGCCACCAGCAGAGATCCGACAGACTTGAGGGGGGATACGCAGTATTTT. Translation gives CATSRDPTDLRGDTQYF. The chain uses TRBV15 and TRBJ2-3; possibly TRBD1 for D (6 bases). The CDR3 is made up of 17 amino acids. The germline gives CDR1 LNHNV, CDR2 YYDKDF (reference sequence). The ends were cut back, 0 bases at V and 6 bases at J, with 19 bases in the middle.

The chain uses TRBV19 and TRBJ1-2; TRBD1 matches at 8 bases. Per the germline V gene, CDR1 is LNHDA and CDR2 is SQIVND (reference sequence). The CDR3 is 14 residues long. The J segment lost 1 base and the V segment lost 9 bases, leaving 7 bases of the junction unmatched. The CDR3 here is CASVDRVINYGYTF. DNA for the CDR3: TGTGCCAGCGTGGACAGGGTAATTAACTATGGCTACACCTTC.

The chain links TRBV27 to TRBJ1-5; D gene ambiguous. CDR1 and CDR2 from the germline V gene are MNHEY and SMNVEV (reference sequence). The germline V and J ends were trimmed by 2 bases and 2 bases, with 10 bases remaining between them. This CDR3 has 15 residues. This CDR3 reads CASSLNSWGNQPQHF. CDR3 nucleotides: TGTGCCAGCAGTTTAAATTCTTGGGGCAATCAGCCCCAGCATTTT.

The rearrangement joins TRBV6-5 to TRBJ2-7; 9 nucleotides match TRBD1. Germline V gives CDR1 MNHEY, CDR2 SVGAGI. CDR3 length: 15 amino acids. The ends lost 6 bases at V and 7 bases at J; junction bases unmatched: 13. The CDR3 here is CASSTPGQGTFEQYF. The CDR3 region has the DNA TGTGCCAGCAGCACACCGGGACAGGGAACATTTGAGCAGTACTTC.

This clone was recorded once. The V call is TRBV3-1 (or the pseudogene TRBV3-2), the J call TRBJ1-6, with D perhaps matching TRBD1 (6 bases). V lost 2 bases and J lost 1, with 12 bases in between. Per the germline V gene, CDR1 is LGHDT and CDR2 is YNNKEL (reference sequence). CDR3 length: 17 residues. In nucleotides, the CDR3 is TGTGCCAGCAGCCAAATGTCAGGGGTGTCCTATAATTCACCCCTCCACTTT. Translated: CASSQMSGVSYNSPLHF.

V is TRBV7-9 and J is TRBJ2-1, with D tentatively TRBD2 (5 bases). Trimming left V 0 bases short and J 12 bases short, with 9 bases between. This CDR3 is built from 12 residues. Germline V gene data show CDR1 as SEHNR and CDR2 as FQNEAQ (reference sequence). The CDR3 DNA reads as TGTGCCAGCAGCTTAGCGGGCGGAGGGCAGTTCTTC. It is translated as CASSLAGGGQFF.